This T cell receptor beta chain derives from a study of blood T cell repertoires in COVID-19. Produced via immunoSEQ multiplex PCR; TCRdb's table is partial and in-frame only. The sample comprises around 290,000 clones, approximately 85% of which are singletons, and around 0.92% rests with the top ten. The recovered donors of Cohort 3 showed two negative PCRs, clearance, or symptom resolution. The table lists this clone with a few counts. What was sequenced was PBMCs or T cells enriched from blood (not recorded which). This receptor was taken from a woman under 40 who had recovered from COVID-19.

The CDR3 nucleotides are TGTGCCAGCAAAAGGGGTGGCGATCAGCCCCAGCATTTT. This translates into CASKRGGDQPQHF. V is TRBV3-1 (or the pseudogene TRBV3-2) and J is TRBJ1-5; a possible D gene is TRBD1 (5 bases). The CDR3 covers 13 residues. Germline loops: CDR1 LGHDT, CDR2 YNNKEL (reference sequence). Trimming removed 7 bases from V and 5 bases from J, with 12 bases in between.